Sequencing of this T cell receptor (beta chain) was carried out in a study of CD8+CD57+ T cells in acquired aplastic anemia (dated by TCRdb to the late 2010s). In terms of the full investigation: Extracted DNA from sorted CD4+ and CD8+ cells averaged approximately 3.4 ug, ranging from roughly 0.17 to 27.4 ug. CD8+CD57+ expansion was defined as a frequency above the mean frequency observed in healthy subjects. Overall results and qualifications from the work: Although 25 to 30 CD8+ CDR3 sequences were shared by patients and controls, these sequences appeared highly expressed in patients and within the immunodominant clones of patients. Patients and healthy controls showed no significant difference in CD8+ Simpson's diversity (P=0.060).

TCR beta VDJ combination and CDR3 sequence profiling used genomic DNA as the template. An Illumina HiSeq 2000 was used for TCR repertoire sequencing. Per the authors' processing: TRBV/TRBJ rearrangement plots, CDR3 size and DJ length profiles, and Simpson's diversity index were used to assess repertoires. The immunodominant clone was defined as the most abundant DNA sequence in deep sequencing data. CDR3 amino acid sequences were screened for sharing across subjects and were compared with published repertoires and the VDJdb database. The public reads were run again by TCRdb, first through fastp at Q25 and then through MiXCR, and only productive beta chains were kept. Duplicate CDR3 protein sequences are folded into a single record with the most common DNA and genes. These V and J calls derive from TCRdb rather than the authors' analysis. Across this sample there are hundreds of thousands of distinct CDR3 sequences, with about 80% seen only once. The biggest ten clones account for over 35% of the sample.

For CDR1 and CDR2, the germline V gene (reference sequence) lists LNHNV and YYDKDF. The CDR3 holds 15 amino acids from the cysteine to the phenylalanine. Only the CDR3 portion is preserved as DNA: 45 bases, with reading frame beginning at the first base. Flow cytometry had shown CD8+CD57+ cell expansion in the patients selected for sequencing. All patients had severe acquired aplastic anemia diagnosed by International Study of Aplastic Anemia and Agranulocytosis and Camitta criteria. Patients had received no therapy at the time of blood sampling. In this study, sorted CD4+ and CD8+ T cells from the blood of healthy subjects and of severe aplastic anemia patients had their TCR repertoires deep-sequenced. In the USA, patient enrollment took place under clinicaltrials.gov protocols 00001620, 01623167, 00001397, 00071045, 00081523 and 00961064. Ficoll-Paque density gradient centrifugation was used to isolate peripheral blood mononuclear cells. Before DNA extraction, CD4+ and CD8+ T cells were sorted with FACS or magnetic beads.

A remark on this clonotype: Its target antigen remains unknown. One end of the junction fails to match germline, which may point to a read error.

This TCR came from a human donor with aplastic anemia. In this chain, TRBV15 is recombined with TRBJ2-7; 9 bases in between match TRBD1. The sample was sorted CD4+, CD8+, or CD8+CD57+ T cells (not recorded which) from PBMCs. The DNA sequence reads TGTGCCACCAGCAGAGATAGACAGGGGGGCAATGAGCAGCTCTTT. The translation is CATSRDRQGGNEQLF.